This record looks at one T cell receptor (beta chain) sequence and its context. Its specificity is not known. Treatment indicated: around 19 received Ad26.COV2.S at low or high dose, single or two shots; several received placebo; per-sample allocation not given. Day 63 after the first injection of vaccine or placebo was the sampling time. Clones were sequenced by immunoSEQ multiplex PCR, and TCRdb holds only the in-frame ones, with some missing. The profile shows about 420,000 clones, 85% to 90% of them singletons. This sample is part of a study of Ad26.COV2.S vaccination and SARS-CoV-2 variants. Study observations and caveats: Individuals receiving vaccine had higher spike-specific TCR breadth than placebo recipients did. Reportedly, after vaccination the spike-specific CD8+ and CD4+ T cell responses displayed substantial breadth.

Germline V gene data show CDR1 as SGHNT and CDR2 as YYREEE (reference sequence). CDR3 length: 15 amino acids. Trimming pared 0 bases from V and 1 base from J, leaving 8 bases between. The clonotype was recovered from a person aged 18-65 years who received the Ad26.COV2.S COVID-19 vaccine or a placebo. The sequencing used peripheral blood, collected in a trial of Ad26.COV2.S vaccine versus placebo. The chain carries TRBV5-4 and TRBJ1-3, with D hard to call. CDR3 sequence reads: CASSLAPASGNTIYF. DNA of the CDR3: TGTGCCAGCAGCTTGGCTCCAGCTTCTGGAAACACCATATATTTT.